This T cell receptor (beta chain) was profiled in a study of CD4 T cells in relation to SARS-CoV-2 and coronaviruses. Study-level background: Crossreactive spike epitopes shared across donors were mapped to their HLA restriction.

Before the COVID-19 pandemic, during about 2011-2019, CD4+ T cells were taken from unexposed donors. Isolation of CD4+ T cells took place after about 10 days in culture. With V trimmed by 5 bases and J by 6 bases, 8 bases remained unmatched. Germline CDR1 and CDR2: SGHNT and YENEEA. The CDR3 is 16 residues long. Produced via immunoSEQ multiplex PCR; TCRdb's table is partial and in-frame only. The table has more than 20,000 clones, about 79% seen once; the top ten hold around 12%. This clone has a single count. Its antigen is not known. Material: CD4+ T cells from PBMCs, cultured in vitro. This chain connects TRBV11-3 to TRBJ2-3; 13 nucleotides match TRBD2. The clonotype originates from a human donor in good health. CDR3 DNA sequence: TGTGCCAGCAGCCGTGGACTAGCGGGAGAGGCGGATACGCAGTATTTT. Translated, it gives CASSRGLAGEADTQYF. Together with reference TRBV11-3 and TRBJ2-3, the CDR3 gives the full variable domain: EAGVVQSPRYKIIEKKQPVAFWCNPISGHNTLYWYLQNLGQGPELLIRYENEEAVDDSQLPKDRFSAERLKGVDSTLKIQPAELGDSAVYLCASSRGLAGEADTQYFGPGTRLTVL.